This T cell receptor (beta chain) was recorded in a study of cytomegalovirus exposure and HLA in healthy donors (dated by TCRdb to 2017 to 2019). Some background on the complete study: An earlier analysis of more than 550 of the donors reported under 300 Gb of sequence data and around 120 million unique TCR beta sequences obtained from about 200 million T cells. Roughly 310 gigabases of sequencing data and around 87 million unique TCR sequences were included in an early release covering about 600 HLA-typed donors. Of the roughly 410 genotyped donors, approximately 80% were placed in the genetic ancestry cluster associated with self-reported Caucasian donors. The study was designed to test whether signatures of past pathogen exposure could be identified by cataloging public T cell receptors. Using immunosequencing, the study profiled T cell repertoires from 666 subjects and related those repertoires to cytomegalovirus serostatus. Along with the roughly 670-subject first cohort, a separate validation cohort of roughly 110 different subjects was used. To predict cytomegalovirus infection status, the study combined high-throughput TCR immunosequencing, statistical association of individual TCRs with disease status, and machine learning. In a later analysis, previously published TCR beta repertoires from roughly 710 donors were re-analyzed and high-resolution HLA genotyping was added so that TCR occurrence patterns could be studied. In the later analysis, no new phenotypic data were used to find candidate immune exposures; instead, reliance was placed on TCR beta sequences and their occurrence across donors. An earlier analysis of 500 to 650 of the donors applied high-throughput TCR beta sequencing to assess whether each TCR beta V gene segment acted as functional or pseudogenic. Donor age, sex, ethnicity and CMV serostatus were collected together with the repertoire data. In a later genetic analysis, genome-wide SNP genotypes for about 55% of the roughly 700 donors were used, and that subset was treated as a discovery cohort. Every repertoire in the discovery cohort had been generated on one and the same sequencing platform. Both class I and class II loci were covered by HLA typing, at four-digit resolution. The number of donors typed differed by locus, with about 629-640 for A, B, C, DRB1 and DQB1, around 500 for DQA1, about 610 for DPA1, and approximately 470 for DPB1. Roughly five DR-DQ haplotypes were handled as single units for association and clustering, since linkage in the cohort was strong. Across 398 genotyped donors of the cohort, an average of approximately 220,000 unique TCR beta nucleotide sequences per donor were sequenced, and 15% to 20% of those sequences were non-productive. Summary of the overall study and its limitations: The study gave a list of some 150 TCR beta chains associated with cytomegalovirus. A group of highly shared sequence variants was considered likely to be a technical artifact of the sequencing pipeline. In a later analysis, HLA-associated TCR beta chains were found to be more clonally expanded and to have lower generation probabilities than equally common non-associated chains. In a later analysis, several top co-occurrence clusters were reported to appear linked to parvovirus B19, influenza, CMV and Epstein-Barr virus. Strong co-occurrence of HLA alleles, especially DR and DQ, made assigning TCR associations to individual alleles difficult. Across donors, most TCR sequences were observed very rarely, whereas some public TCRs were present in many individuals. At a false discovery rate of 0.05, a later analysis linked 15,000 to 20,000 TCR beta sequences to specific HLA alleles. V-gene and J-gene trimming of TCR beta chains was associated with a missense DCLRE1C variant in a later genetic analysis, and the association was replicated in an independent cohort. A later genetic analysis reported fewer N-insertions in productive TCRs among donors in an Asian-associated ancestry cluster than the roughly 720-donor mean. In vitro tests confirmed that three of the cytomegalovirus-associated TCR beta chains recognize cytomegalovirus antigens. A further reported finding was that TCR beta sequences accurately predicted the HLA-A and HLA-B alleles for most subjects in the first cohort. The authors suggested that the approach could potentially be generalized to other disease states and immunological phenotypes. The classifier was reported to diagnose cytomegalovirus status with high specificity and sensitivity in both the original and validation cohorts. HLA typing was unavailable for some donors at each locus, so association tests used only the typed subset. The presence/absence analyses assumed that sequencing depth was roughly uniform across donors, and that assumption may not be true. Correlated functional status among segregating V segments might be attributable to linkage disequilibrium, but an unknown experimental factor could not be ruled out. CMV serostatus was the only immune exposure information available for the cohort. A later analysis found that TCR association rates varied across HLA loci, with DRB1 alleles showing the most associated TCRs and HLA-C alleles the fewest. Some IMGT-functional V segments, including TRBV6-2 and TRBV6-3, could not be distinguished by the 87-base-pair reads and were therefore excluded. An earlier analysis of 450 to 750 of the donors showed that most TCR beta V segments appeared in productive rearrangements either about 87% or about 30% of the time, which broadly matched IMGT annotations. Because counts were too low, about 15 rarely observed V segments, including chromosome 9 orphons, were left out of the earlier analysis of over 550 of the donors. According to a later analysis, most CMV-associated TCR beta chains appeared to be HLA-restricted, and the HLA associations seemed to be driven largely by CMV exposure. The cohort was sequenced for TCR beta chains only, and without alpha or paired-chain data the features that could be detected were limited.

About this clone itself: The target of this receptor is not known.

The cohort comprised some 730 healthy bone marrow donors. Cohort members were all nominally healthy when sampled, although unrecorded immune exposures were likely present. The donor was CMV seropositive and belonged to the group of 270 or so seropositive cohort members. Each donor provided a peripheral blood sample, and peripheral blood mononuclear cells were used for TCR beta sequencing. The Qiagen DNeasy Blood Extraction Kit was used to extract genomic DNA from the blood cell samples. In the germline V gene, CDR1 corresponds to KGHSH and CDR2 to LQKENI. The CDR3 runs 13 residues from the cysteine to the phenylalanine. CDR3 DNA only is kept here, 39 bases in frame from base 1. V is clipped by 5 bases and J by 3 bases, and the sequence between their germline boundaries is 11 bases long. The receptor library was made with the immunoSEQ multiplex PCR assay. For the multiplex PCR, a mixture combining 60 forward primers for TCR Vbeta segments and 13 reverse primers for TCR Jbeta segments was used. The CDR3 region of rearranged TCR beta genes was amplified from genomic DNA by a multiplex PCR assay. The amplified TCR beta libraries were sequenced on the Illumina HiSeq System as 87-base-pair reads. The authors processed their data as follows. In a later analysis, tens of millions of unique TCR beta chains were counted across the approximately 640 repertoires, and roughly 11 million of these chains were shared by at least two donors. To remove PCR and sequencing errors, raw reads were error-corrected and collapsed into unique sequences using a nearest-neighbor algorithm that merged closely related sequences. CDR3 sequences were aligned to IMGT reference sequences to assign V, D and J gene segments. Each retained sequence needed at least a six-nucleotide match to both a V gene segment and a J gene segment. A rearrangement was called productive if the CDR3 had no stop codons and remained in frame with V and J, and every other rearrangement was called non-productive. Following IMGT convention, CDR3 was defined as the stretch from the second conserved V-encoded cysteine to the conserved J-encoded phenylalanine. Sequences without an unambiguous match to a single V gene segment were excluded from the earlier analysis of almost 600 of the donors. An earlier analysis of a few hundred of the donors classified V segments as functional when productive rearrangements were above 56.7% and as segregating when the standard deviation between donors was above 5%. To diagnose cytomegalovirus status from the catalog of TCR beta chain sequences, a statistical classification framework was built. In a later analysis, V and J genes were assigned by comparing TCR nucleotide sequences against IMGT/GENE-DB human TR gene sequences. In a later analysis, CDR3 sequences and most-parsimonious VDJ recombination scenarios were assigned using the TCRdist pipeline. In a later analysis, each TCR beta chain was defined by its CDR3 amino acid sequence together with its V-gene family, and reads without a unique V-gene family were excluded. To address suspected cross-contamination and a sequencing artifact, a later analysis removed a few hundred highly shared, low-generation-probability nucleotide sequences. In a later analysis, a clonal expansion index for each public chain was calculated from normalized within-repertoire ranks of inferred template counts. In a later analysis, generation probabilities were computed using a VDJ recombination model fitted to out-of-frame rearrangements, and the results were checked against IGoR. A later analysis scored TCR-TCR, TCR-HLA and TCR-CMV co-occurrence with hypergeometric tests, applying a repertoire-size bias correction to TCR pairs. False discovery rates were estimated in a later analysis by permuting HLA or CMV assignments 20 times. In a later analysis, co-occurring TCRs were grouped using DBSCAN, and TCRdist sequence similarity was added for clustering within HLA-allele-positive subsets. Co-occurrence clustering excluded repertoires with fewer than 30,000 or more than 120,000 public chains, plus five with anomalous nucleotide sharing. TCRdb holds this immuneACCESS table with in-frame rearrangements only. Some clones are missing; in checked studies, unresolved V genes explain under half, and the rest has no known cause. V, J and clone size are taken as reported in that table, and D and trimming were inferred from the DNA itself. The sample's table lists a count of some 200,000 clones. Clones ranked in the top ten supply 0.65% to 0.9% of the sample.

Recombination linked TRBV18 to TRBJ2-7; a tentative D match to TRBD1 spans 5 bases. The specimen sequenced was PBMCs. This sequence was found in a woman aged 18-29 years in good health and CMV-seropositive. The sequence in DNA is TGTGCCAGCTCAGGGGCAGTGGACTACGAGCAGTACTTC. It translates to CASSGAVDYEQYF.